This T cell receptor (beta chain) was sequenced during a study of cytomegalovirus exposure and HLA in healthy donors. Healthy bone marrow donors made up the donors. The PCR made use of 60 Vbeta and 13 Jbeta primers. Sequenced by immunoSEQ multiplex PCR; TCRdb stores in-frame clones only, minus some. The sample includes some 200,000 clones, approximately 67% of them seen just once. V dropped 3 bases and J dropped 2 bases, with 14 bases sitting between them. Germline assignment: CDR1 MNHEY and CDR2 SVGAGI. The CDR3 runs 15 residues. This clonotype originated in a man between 35 and 55 years old in good health and CMV-seronegative. Sequenced material: PBMCs. The V and J genes are TRBV6-5 and TRBJ2-7; possible D gene TRBD1, 7 bases. The DNA of the CDR3 is TGTGCCAGCAGTTATGGGGCAGGGGGGCCCTACGAGCAGTACTTC. It encodes CASSYGAGGPYEQYF.